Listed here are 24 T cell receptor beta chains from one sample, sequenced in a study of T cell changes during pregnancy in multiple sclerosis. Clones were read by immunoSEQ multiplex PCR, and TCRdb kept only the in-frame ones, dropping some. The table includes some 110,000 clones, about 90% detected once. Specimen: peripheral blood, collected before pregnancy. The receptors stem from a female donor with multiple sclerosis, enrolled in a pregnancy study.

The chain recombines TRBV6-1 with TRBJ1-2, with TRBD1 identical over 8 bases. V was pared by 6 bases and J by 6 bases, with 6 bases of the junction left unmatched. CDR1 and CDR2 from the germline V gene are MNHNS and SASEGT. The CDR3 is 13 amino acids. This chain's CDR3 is CASRRTGKHGYTF. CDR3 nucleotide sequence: TGTGCCAGCAGACGGACAGGGAAACATGGCTACACCTTC.

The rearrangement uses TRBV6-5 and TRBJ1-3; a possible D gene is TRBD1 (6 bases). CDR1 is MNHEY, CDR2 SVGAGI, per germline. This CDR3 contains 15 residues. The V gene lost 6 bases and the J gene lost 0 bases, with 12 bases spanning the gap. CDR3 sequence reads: CASRLTGSSGNTIYF. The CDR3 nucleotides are TGTGCCAGCAGATTAACAGGGAGCTCTGGAAACACCATATATTTT.

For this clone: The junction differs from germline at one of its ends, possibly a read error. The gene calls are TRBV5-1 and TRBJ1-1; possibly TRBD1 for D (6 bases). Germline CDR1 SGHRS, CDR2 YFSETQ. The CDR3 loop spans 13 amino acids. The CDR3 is CASTLDRNTEAFF. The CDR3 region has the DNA TGCGCCAGCACCTTGGACAGGAACACTGAAGCTTTCTTT.

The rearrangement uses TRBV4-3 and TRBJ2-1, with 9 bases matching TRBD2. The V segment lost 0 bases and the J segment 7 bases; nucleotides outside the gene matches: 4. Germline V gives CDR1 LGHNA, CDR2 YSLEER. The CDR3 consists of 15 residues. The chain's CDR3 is CASSQDRGGANEQFF. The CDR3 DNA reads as TGCGCCAGCAGCCAAGATCGCGGGGGGGCTAATGAGCAGTTCTTC.

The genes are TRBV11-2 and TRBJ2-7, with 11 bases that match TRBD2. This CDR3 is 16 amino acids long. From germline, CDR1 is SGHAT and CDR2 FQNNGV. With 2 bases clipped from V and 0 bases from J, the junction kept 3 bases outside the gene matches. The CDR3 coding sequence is TGTGCCAGCAGCTTACCTAGCGGGGGGAGCTCCTACGAGCAGTACTTC. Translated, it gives CASSLPSGGSSYEQYF. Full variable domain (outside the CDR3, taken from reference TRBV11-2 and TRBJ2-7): EAGVAQSPRYKIIEKRQSVAFWCNPISGHATLYWYQQILGQGPKLLIQFQNNGVVDDSQLPKDRFSAERLKGVDSTLKIQPAKLEDSAVYLCASSLPSGGSSYEQYFGPGTRLTVT.

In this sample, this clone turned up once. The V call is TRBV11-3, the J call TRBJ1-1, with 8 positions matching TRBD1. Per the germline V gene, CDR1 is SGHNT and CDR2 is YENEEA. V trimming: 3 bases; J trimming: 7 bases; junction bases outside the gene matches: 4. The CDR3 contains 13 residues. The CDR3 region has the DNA TGTGCCAGCAGCTTCCAGGGGGCGGATGAAGCTTTCTTT. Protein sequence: CASSFQGADEAFF.

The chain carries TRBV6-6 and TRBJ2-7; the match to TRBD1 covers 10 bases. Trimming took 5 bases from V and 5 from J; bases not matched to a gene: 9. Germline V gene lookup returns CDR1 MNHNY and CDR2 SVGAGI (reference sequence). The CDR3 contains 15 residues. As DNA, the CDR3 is TGTGCCAGCAGTCCGCCGGGACAGGGGTTCGACGAGCAGTACTTC. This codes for CASSPPGQGFDEQYF.

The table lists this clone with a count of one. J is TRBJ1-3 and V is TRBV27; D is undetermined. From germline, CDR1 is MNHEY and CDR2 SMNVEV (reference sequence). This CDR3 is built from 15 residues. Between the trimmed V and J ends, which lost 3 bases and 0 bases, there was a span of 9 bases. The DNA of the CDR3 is TGTGCCAGCAGTTTGGTCGGTAACTCTGGAAACACCATATATTTT. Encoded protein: CASSLVGNSGNTIYF.

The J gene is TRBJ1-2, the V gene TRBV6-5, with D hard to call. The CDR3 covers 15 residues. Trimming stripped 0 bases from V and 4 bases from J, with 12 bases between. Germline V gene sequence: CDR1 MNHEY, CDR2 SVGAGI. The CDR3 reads CASSYSIQRAYGYTF. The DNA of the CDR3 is TGTGCCAGCAGTTACTCGATTCAGAGGGCCTATGGCTACACCTTC.

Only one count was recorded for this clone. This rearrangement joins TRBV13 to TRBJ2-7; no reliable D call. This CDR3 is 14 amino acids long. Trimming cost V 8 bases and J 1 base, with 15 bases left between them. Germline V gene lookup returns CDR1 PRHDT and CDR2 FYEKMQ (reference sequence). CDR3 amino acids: CASLASTRSYEQYF. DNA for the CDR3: TGTGCCAGCCTTGCTTCGACAAGATCCTACGAGCAGTACTTC. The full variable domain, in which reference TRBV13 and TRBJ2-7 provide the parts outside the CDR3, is AAGVIQSPRHLIKEKRETATLKCYPIPRHDTVYWYQQGPGQDPQFLISFYEKMQSDKGSIPDRFSAQQFSDYHSELNMSSLELGDSALYFCASLASTRSYEQYFGPGTRLTVT.

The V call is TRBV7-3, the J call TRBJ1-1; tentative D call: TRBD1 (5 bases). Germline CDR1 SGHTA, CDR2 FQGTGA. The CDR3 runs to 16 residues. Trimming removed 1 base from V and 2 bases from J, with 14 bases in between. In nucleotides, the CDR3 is TGTGCCAGCAGCTTAAAGGTCGGAGGGGTCAACACTGAAGCTTTCTTT. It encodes CASSLKVGGVNTEAFF.

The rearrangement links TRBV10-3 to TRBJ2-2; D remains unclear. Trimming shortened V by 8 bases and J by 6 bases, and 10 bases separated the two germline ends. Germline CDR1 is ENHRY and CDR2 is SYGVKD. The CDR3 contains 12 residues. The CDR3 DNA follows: TGTGCCATCCTGAGGAGTGCCGGGGAGCTGTTTTTT. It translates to CAILRSAGELFF.

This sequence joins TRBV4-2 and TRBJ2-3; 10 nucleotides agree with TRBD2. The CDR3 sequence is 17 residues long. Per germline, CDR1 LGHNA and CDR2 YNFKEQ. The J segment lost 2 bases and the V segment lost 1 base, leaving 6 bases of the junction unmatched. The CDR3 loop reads CASSQATLAGFTDTQYF. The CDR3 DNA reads TGTGCCAGCAGCCAAGCCACACTAGCGGGGTTCACAGATACGCAGTATTTT.

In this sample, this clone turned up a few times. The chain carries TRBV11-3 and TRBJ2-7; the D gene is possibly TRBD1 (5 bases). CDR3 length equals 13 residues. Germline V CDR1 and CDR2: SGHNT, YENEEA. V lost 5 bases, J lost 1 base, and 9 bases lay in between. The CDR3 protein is CASSPRQSYEQYF. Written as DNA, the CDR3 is TGTGCCAGCAGCCCTAGACAGTCCTACGAGCAGTACTTC.

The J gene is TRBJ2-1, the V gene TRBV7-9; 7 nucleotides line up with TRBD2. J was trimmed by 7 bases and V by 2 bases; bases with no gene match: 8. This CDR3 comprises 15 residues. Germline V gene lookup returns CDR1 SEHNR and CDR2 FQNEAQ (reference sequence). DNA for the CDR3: TGTGCCAGCAGCTTATATGGGAGGGGAGATAATGAGCAGTTCTTC. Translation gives CASSLYGRGDNEQFF.

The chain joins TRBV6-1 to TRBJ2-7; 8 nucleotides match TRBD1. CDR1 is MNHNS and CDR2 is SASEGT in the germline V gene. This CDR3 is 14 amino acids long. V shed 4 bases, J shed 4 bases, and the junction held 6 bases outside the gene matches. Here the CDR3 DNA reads TGTGCCAGCAGTGGGACAGGGAGTGATTACGAGCAGTACTTC. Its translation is CASSGTGSDYEQYF.

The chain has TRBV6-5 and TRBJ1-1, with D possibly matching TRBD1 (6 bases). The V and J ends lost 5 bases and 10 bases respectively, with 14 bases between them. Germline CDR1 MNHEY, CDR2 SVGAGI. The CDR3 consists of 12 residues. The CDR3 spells CASSNPPGAAFF. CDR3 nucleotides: TGTGCCAGCAGTAACCCCCCAGGGGCAGCTTTCTTT.

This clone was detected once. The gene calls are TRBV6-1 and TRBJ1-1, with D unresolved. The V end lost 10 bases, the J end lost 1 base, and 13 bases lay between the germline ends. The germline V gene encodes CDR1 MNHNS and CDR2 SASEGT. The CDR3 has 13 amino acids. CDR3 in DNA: TGTGCCACAAGCCAATCCCAGAACACTGAAGCTTTCTTT. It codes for CATSQSQNTEAFF.

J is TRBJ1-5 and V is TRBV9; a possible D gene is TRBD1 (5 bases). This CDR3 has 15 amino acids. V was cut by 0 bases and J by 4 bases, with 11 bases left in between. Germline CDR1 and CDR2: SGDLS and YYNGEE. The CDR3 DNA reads TGTGCCAGCAGCGTAGAGGCAGGGAGGAATCAGCCCCAGCATTTT. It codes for CASSVEAGRNQPQHF.

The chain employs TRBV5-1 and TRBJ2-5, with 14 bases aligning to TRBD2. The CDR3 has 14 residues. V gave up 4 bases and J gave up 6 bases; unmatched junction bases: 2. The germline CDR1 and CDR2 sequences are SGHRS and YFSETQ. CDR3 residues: CASSGTSGGKTQYF. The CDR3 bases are TGCGCCAGCAGCGGGACTAGCGGGGGAAAGACCCAGTACTTC. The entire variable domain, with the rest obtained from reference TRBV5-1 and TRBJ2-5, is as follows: KAGVTQTPRYLIKTRGQQVTLSCSPISGHRSVSWYQQTPGQGLQFLFEYFSETQRNKGNFPGRFSGRQFSNSRSEMNVSTLELGDSALYLCASSGTSGGKTQYFGPGTRLLVL.

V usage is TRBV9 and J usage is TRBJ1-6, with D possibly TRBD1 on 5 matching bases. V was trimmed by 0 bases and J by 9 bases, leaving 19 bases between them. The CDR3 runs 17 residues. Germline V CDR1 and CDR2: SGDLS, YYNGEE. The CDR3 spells CASSVGRGGSGSSPLHF. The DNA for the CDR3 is TGTGCCAGCAGCGTAGGACGGGGCGGGAGCGGCAGTTCACCCCTCCACTTT. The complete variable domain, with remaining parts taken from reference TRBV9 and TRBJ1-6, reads DSGVTQTPKHLITATGQRVTLRCSPRSGDLSVYWYQQSLDQGLQFLIQYYNGEERAKGNILERFSAQQFPDLHSELNLSSLELGDSALYFCASSVGRGGSGSSPLHFGNGTRLTVT.

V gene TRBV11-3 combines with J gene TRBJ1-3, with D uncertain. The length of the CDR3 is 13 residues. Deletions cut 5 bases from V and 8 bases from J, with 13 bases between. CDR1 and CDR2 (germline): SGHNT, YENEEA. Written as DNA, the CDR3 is TGTGCCAGCAGCCCAAAACACGAATACACCATATATTTT. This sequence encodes CASSPKHEYTIYF.

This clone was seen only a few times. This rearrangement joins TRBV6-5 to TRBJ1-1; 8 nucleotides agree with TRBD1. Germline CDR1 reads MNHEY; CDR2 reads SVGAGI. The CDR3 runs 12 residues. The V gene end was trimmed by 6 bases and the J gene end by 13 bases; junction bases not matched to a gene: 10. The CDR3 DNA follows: TGTGCCAGCAGGGGACCGGGACAGGTTGTTTTCTTT. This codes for CASRGPGQVVFF.

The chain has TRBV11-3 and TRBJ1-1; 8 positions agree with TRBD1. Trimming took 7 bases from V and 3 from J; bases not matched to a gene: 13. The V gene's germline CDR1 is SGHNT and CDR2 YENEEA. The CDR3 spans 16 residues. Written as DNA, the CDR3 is TGTGCCAGCACCGGGACCAGGGGGCGGATGGACACTGAAGCTTTCTTT. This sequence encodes CASTGTRGRMDTEAFF.